These 16 T cell receptor beta chains were all obtained from the same sample, sequenced in a study of pediatric ulcerative colitis. During colonoscopy, one to two rectal pinch biopsies were collected. TCRdb's table, derived via immunoSEQ multiplex PCR, lists solely in-frame clones and lacks some. The data show fewer than 30,000 clones, over 55% seen once. Material for sequencing was gut tissue. Receptors were obtained from a boy between 5 and 17 years old with severe ulcerative colitis.

V usage is TRBV5-1 and J usage is TRBJ2-3; 8 bases align to TRBD1. Germline lookup yields CDR1 SGHRS and CDR2 YFSETQ. The CDR3 sequence is 15 residues long. The ends lost 1 base at V and 5 bases at J; junction bases unmatched: 6. The CDR3 is CASSLRSGGEDTQYF. CDR3 sequence (DNA): TGCGCCAGCAGCTTGCGGTCAGGGGGCGAAGATACGCAGTATTTT.

J is TRBJ1-5 and V is TRBV4-1; no firm D call. With 1 base removed from V and 0 bases from J, the gap between germline ends came to 7 bases. Per the germline V gene, CDR1 is MGHRA and CDR2 is YSYEKL. This CDR3 spans 15 amino acids. The CDR3: CASSQAVPSNQPQHF. The CDR3 region has the DNA TGCGCCAGCAGCCAAGCGGTCCCTAGCAATCAGCCCCAGCATTTT.

This chain joins TRBV27 and TRBJ2-7; 11 bases agree with TRBD2. The CDR3 consists of 18 residues. Trimming took 3 bases from V and 2 from J; bases not matched to a gene: 12. Germline V CDR1 and CDR2: MNHEY, SMNVEV (reference sequence). The CDR3 region is CASSFIAPSGRTTYEQYF. CDR3 DNA sequence: TGTGCCAGCAGTTTCATAGCCCCTAGCGGGAGGACAACCTACGAGCAGTACTTC.

The chain employs TRBV4-1 and TRBJ2-7; 13 bases are shared with TRBD2. The V and J ends lost 4 bases and 4 bases, in that order; junction bases with no gene match: 7. The CDR3 sequence is 16 residues long. Germline assignment: CDR1 MGHRA and CDR2 YSYEKL. The CDR3, as DNA: TGCGCCAGCAGCCGAAAGGGACTAGCGGGATTATACGAGCAGTACTTC. This gives the protein CASSRKGLAGLYEQYF.

V gene TRBV2 combines with J gene TRBJ2-1; TRBD2 aligns across 11 bases. Trimming cost V 4 bases and J 5 bases; bases outside gene matches: 1. CDR1 SNHLY and CDR2 FYNNEI come from the germline V gene. There are 14 residues in the CDR3. CDR3: CASSGGLADNEQFF. The CDR3 DNA follows: TGTGCCAGCAGTGGGGGACTAGCGGACAATGAGCAGTTCTTC.

This clone was counted a few times. The gene calls are TRBV6-6 and TRBJ1-5, with 7 bases aligning to TRBD1. The J segment lost 6 bases and the V segment lost 6 bases, leaving 8 bases of the junction unmatched. CDR1 and CDR2 (germline): MNHNY, SVGAGI (reference sequence). The CDR3 sequence is 14 residues long. The CDR3 sequence is CASRPPGGGQPQHF. CDR3 coding DNA: TGTGCCAGCAGGCCCCCAGGGGGGGGTCAGCCCCAGCATTTT.

In this sample, this clone turned up a few times. The genes are TRBV7-2 and TRBJ1-2; no definite D call. Per germline, CDR1 SGHTA and CDR2 FQGNSA. Between the trimmed V and J ends, which lost 2 bases and 2 bases, there was a span of 12 bases. The length of the CDR3 is 15 residues. The CDR3, as DNA: TGTGCCAGCAGCTTAAGCGCAGGCTTCAACTATGGCTACACCTTC. Translating it yields CASSLSAGFNYGYTF.

This clone turned up a few times. The chain employs TRBV7-9 and TRBJ1-5; D is unresolved. This CDR3 is built from 12 residues. Deletions cut 3 bases from V and 4 bases from J, with 4 bases between. In germline, CDR1 is SEHNR, CDR2 FQNEAQ (reference sequence). CDR3 residues: CASSLDNQPQHF. The CDR3 coding sequence is TGTGCCAGCAGCTTGGATAATCAGCCCCAGCATTTT.

The chain recombines TRBV7-2 with TRBJ1-2; the D gene is possibly TRBD1 (6 bases). Germline V CDR1 and CDR2: SGHTA, FQGNSA. The CDR3 is 12 residues long. The V end was cut by 8 bases, the J end by 8 bases, with 15 bases between. DNA of the CDR3: TGTGCCAGCGGCGGGGGCACCGGGGGCTACACCTTC. It translates to CASGGGTGGYTF.

The chain combines TRBV5-1 with TRBJ1-4; a possible D gene is TRBD1 (5 bases). The CDR3 is 16 residues long. V was shortened by 0 bases and J by 7 bases, with 16 bases between the two germline ends. The germline V gene has CDR1 SGHRS and CDR2 YFSETQ. CDR3 sequence (DNA): TGCGCCAGCAGCTTGGGGGGAGATGCAGGGAGTGAAAAACTGTTTTTT. It yields the protein CASSLGGDAGSEKLFF.

Here the CDR3 reads CASSAPLGRESYWSYNEQFF. In DNA, the CDR3 is TGTGCCAGCAGCGCTCCCCTGGGGCGGGAATCGTATTGGTCCTACAATGAGCAGTTCTTC. V gene TRBV9 combines with J gene TRBJ2-1; D might be TRBD2 (6 bases). V lost 3 bases and J lost 1, with 26 bases in between. The germline V gene has CDR1 SGDLS and CDR2 YYNGEE. This CDR3 has 20 amino acids.

The rearrangement links TRBV12-2 to TRBJ1-3. TRBV12-2 is designated a pseudogene. The CDR3 spans 14 residues. CDR3 nucleotides: TGTGCAAGTCGCTTATCCTGGGCTGGAAACACCATATATTTT. Translation gives CASRLSWAGNTIYF.

The sample holds a few counts of this clone. V is TRBV7-3 and J is TRBJ1-1, with D perhaps matching TRBD1 (5 bases). This CDR3 region has 14 residues. CDR1 and CDR2 from the germline V gene are SGHTA and FQGTGA. Trimming pared 2 bases from V and 2 bases from J, leaving 9 bases between. CDR3: CASSLGTANTEAFF. DNA of the CDR3: TGTGCCAGCAGCTTAGGGACGGCTAACACTGAAGCTTTCTTT.

The chain recombines TRBV12-5 with TRBJ2-3, with 7 bases matching TRBD1. Germline V CDR1 and CDR2: LGHNT, FRNRAP. Trimming took 4 bases from V and 1 from J; bases not matched to a gene: 5. CDR3 length: 15 residues. The CDR3, as DNA: TGTGCTAGTGGTTCGCCCGGGACAGGCACAGATACGCAGTATTTT. Translating it yields CASGSPGTGTDTQYF.

This chain links TRBV7-9 with TRBJ1-5; D call uncertain. Germline V CDR1 and CDR2: SEHNR, FQNEAQ (reference sequence). The CDR3 loop spans 17 amino acids. V lost 1 base and J 5 bases, leaving 18 bases between the germline ends. The CDR3 region has the DNA TGTGCCAGCAGCTTAGGGGGTGCTACAACCTCGTATCAGCCCCAGCATTTT. It is translated as CASSLGGATTSYQPQHF. The whole variable domain, filled in from reference TRBV7-9 and TRBJ1-5, reads DTGVSQNPRHKITKRGQNVTFRCDPISEHNRLYWYRQTLGQGPEFLTYFQNEAQLEKSRLLSDRFSAERPKGSFSTLEIQRTEQGDSAMYLCASSLGGATTSYQPQHFGDGTRLSIL.

About this clone itself: At one boundary the junction diverges from the germline segment, which might be a read error. The CDR3 DNA reads TGTGCCACCAGCAGTGGACAGGGCAACCAGCCCCAGCATTTT. Amino acid sequence: CATSSGQGNQPQHF. The J gene is TRBJ1-5, the V gene TRBV15; 8 bases agree with TRBD1. The CDR3 is made up of 14 amino acids. The V gene's germline CDR1 is LNHNV and CDR2 YYDKDF (reference sequence).